Sequencing of this T cell receptor beta chain was carried out in a study of T cell responses to AZD1222 COVID-19 vaccine. Overall study findings and caveats: Females outnumbered males among donors, who were mostly white British; clonal diversity was possibly underestimated.

Doses given second, at about 4 or about 12 weeks, were pooled. This clone was seen a handful of times. Its cognate antigen is unknown. Here immunoSEQ multiplex PCR was the method, and the copy in TCRdb shows in-frame clones only, minus some. The sample contains about 88,000 clones, just over 90% of which appear only once. The CDR3 runs 13 residues. From germline, CDR1 is MNHNY and CDR2 SVGAGI (reference sequence). Trimming took 5 bases from V and 6 from J; bases not matched to a gene: 6. The clonotype was recovered from an adult who received the AZD1222 COVID-19 vaccine. The genes are TRBV6-6 and TRBJ1-2; 7 positions agree with TRBD1. The specimen was peripheral blood, collected 28 days after the second AZD1222 dose. In DNA, the CDR3 is TGTGCCAGCAGTAACACAGGGGTGGATGGCTACACCTTC. Amino acids: CASSNTGVDGYTF.